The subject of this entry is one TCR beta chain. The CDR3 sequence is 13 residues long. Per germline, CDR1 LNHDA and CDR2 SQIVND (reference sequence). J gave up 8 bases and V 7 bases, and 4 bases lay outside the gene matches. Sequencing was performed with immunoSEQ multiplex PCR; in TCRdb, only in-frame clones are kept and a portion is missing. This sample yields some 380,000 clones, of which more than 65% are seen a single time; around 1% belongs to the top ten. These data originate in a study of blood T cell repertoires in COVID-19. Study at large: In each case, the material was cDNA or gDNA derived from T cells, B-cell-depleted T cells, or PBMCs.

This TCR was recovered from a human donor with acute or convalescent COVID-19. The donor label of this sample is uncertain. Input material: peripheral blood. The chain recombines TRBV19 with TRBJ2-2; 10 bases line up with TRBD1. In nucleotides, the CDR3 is TGTGCCAGTAATGACAGGGGGCGAGGGGAGCTGTTTTTT. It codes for CASNDRGRGELFF.